The rows below give T cell receptor beta chains drawn from one sample of a study of identical twins. TCRdb passed the 5' RACE reads through MiXCR, listing each CDR3 protein once. The table shows fewer than 450,000 distinct CDR3 sequences, with approximately 9.1% occurring only once. The sequenced material came from naive T cells sorted from blood. These receptors originate from a woman aged 45-59 years in good health. Each CDR3 is given with its conserved first and last residue. The order of the fields is J gene, V gene, CDR3 protein.

TRBJ2-5,TRBV12-3/TRBV12-4,CASSLQGLGEETQYF
TRBJ2-3,TRBV5-1,CASSPLAREATDTQYF
TRBJ1-1,TRBV4-1,CASSHLGTTEAFF
TRBJ2-3,TRBV5-1,CASSFWEPSTDTQYF
TRBJ2-3,TRBV24-1,CATSGTADRSTDTQYF
TRBJ2-1,TRBV18,CASSTGTGGASGRLNEQFF
TRBJ2-7,TRBV7-7,CASSLDRGSVYEQYF
TRBJ2-1,TRBV5-1,CASSPRERDEQFF
TRBJ2-2,TRBV15,CATSNLWGESTGELFF
TRBJ1-1,TRBV5-1,CASSLGAVSEAFF